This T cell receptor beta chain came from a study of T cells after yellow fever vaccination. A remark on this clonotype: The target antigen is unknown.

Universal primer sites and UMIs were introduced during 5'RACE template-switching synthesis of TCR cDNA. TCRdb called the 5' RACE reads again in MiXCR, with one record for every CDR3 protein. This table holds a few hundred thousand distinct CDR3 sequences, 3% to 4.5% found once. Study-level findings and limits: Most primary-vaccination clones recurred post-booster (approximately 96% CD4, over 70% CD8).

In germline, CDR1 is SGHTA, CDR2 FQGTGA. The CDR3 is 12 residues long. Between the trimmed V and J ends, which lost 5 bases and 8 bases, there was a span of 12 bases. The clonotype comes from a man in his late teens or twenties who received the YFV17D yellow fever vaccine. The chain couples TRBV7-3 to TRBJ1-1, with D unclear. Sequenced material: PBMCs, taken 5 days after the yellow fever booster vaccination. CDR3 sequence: CASSTPGSEAFF. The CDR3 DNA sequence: TGTGCCAGCAGCACCCCCGGGTCCGAAGCTTTCTTT.